The 14 T cell receptor beta chains below come from one sample, sequenced in a study of spatial heterogeneity in lung cancer (dated by TCRdb to about 2019). Per the publication, the time point label means: blood at routine non-recurrence follow-up after resection. For TCR sequencing, whole RNA was extracted from tumor and nontumor lung tissue, or from cryopreserved PBMC samples, and no cell sorting was done. The library was built by means of 5' RACE. TCRdb shows the sequencer as NextSeq 500. TCRdb reprocessed the public reads (quality trimming at Q25 with fastp, clone calling with MiXCR) and kept in-frame beta chains. Each entry merges the rows of one CDR3 protein and shows their most common DNA and genes. For this sample there are about 120,000 distinct CDR3 sequences; more than 10% appear just once. The ten largest clones take up approximately 16% of the sample. The sample was PBMCs, taken at follow-up. The origin of the receptors is a male donor with early-stage non-small cell lung cancer.

This clonotype was counted between two and nine times. The V gene is TRBV24-1, the J gene TRBJ2-1; D may match TRBD1 or TRBD2 (5 bases each). Germline loops: CDR1 KGHDR, CDR2 SFDVKD. The CDR3 spans 16 residues. Trimming stripped 2 bases from V and 4 bases from J, with 14 bases between. The CDR3 DNA is TGTGCCACCAGTGATTGGGGCTGGGGGTCGTACAATGAGCAGTTCTTC. The encoded protein is CATSDWGWGSYNEQFF.

In its sample, this clonotype was seen many times. This rearrangement joins TRBV5-1 to TRBJ2-1; 8 nucleotides agree with TRBD1. The CDR3 covers 15 residues. V shed 3 bases and J 0 bases; nucleotides not matched to a gene: 2. Per germline, CDR1 SGHRS and CDR2 YFSETQ. DNA for the CDR3: TGCGCCAGCAGCTCAACAGGGGGCTCCTACAATGAGCAGTTCTTC. It codes for CASSSTGGSYNEQFF.

The chain has TRBV10-3 and TRBJ2-7; D ambiguous. CDR3 size: 14 residues. Germline CDR1 is ENHRY and CDR2 is SYGVKD. Trimming removed 0 bases at V and 5 bases at J, with 11 bases between. CDR3 nucleotides: TGTGCCATCAGTGAGTCCGGAGCTTCGAACGAGCAGTACTTC. This gives the protein CAISESGASNEQYF.

This clonotype showed up many times. The J gene is TRBJ2-4, the V gene TRBV11-1; 9 positions match TRBD1. The CDR3 loop spans 17 amino acids. With V trimmed by 4 bases and J by 8 bases, 15 bases remained unmatched. From germline, CDR1 is SGHAT and CDR2 FQDESV (reference sequence). As DNA, the CDR3 is TGTGCCAGCAGCTCAGGACAGGGGACAATTTTGGTGGACATTCAGTACTTC. Its protein product is CASSSGQGTILVDIQYF.

This chain joins TRBV5-6 and TRBJ2-4; D remains unclear. The CDR3 length is 16 residues. In germline, CDR1 is SGHDT, CDR2 YYEEEE. V lost 1 base and J 0 bases, leaving 11 bases between the germline ends. CDR3 nucleotide sequence: TGTGCCAGCAGCTTGTTTTTGCCGGTAGCCAAAAACATTCAGTACTTC. Translating it yields CASSLFLPVAKNIQYF.

The rearrangement joins TRBV4-2 to TRBJ1-2; 7 bases match TRBD1. This CDR3 is 13 amino acids long. The V gene end was trimmed by 0 bases and the J gene end by 8 bases; junction bases not matched to a gene: 3. The germline V gene has CDR1 LGHNA and CDR2 YNFKEQ. In DNA, the CDR3 is TGTGCCAGCAGCCAAGAGACAGGGATGGGCTACACCTTC. This translates into CASSQETGMGYTF.

This clonotype was recorded at least ten times. This chain connects TRBV7-8 to TRBJ1-5; D gene unclear. The germline CDR1 and CDR2 sequences are SGHVS and FQNEAQ. CDR3 size: 16 residues. Trimming removed 5 bases at V and 0 bases at J, with 14 bases between. In DNA form, the CDR3 reads TGTGCCAGCAGCCGCCGGGATTTTAATAGCAATCAGCCCCAGCATTTT. It yields the protein CASSRRDFNSNQPQHF.

This chain connects TRBV20-1 to TRBJ1-6; perhaps TRBD1 as D (5 bases). Germline assignment: CDR1 DFQATT and CDR2 SNEGSKA (reference sequence). V was cut by 1 base and J by 6 bases, with 13 bases left in between. The CDR3 runs to 15 residues. This CDR3 is CSARGQGAGNSPLHF. The CDR3 DNA reads TGCAGTGCTAGAGGACAAGGGGCAGGTAATTCACCCCTCCACTTT.

The J gene is TRBJ2-3, the V gene TRBV20-1; D is unresolved. The germline V and J ends were trimmed by 0 bases and 4 bases, with 14 bases remaining between them. Germline V gives CDR1 DFQATT, CDR2 SNEGSKA (reference sequence). This CDR3 spans 15 amino acids. CDR3 in amino acids: CSARDTLRKADTQYF. The CDR3 nucleotides read TGCAGTGCTAGAGATACCTTACGTAAAGCAGATACGCAGTATTTT.

This clonotype was observed a few times. The J gene is TRBJ2-4, the V gene TRBV6-1; tentatively, D is TRBD2 (6 bases). Trimming took 6 bases from V and 1 from J, leaving 19 bases between them. The CDR3 runs 17 residues. CDR1 and CDR2 from the germline V gene are MNHNS and SASEGT. In DNA, the CDR3 is TGTGCCAGCAGGACCCCCGGAGGGGCGGCCGCCAAAAACATTCAGTACTTC. Residues: CASRTPGGAAAKNIQYF.

The sample holds a few counts of this clonotype. This sequence joins TRBV20-1 and TRBJ1-2; the D gene is possibly TRBD1 (5 bases). Germline V gene data show CDR1 as DFQATT and CDR2 as SNEGSKA (reference sequence). With 3 bases removed from V and 3 bases from J, the gap between germline ends came to 17 bases. This CDR3 has 15 amino acids. CDR3 residues: CSASQPGGGYYGYTF. The DNA for the CDR3 is TGCAGTGCTAGTCAGCCCGGGGGAGGCTACTATGGCTACACCTTC.

Ten or more counts support this clonotype. This chain connects TRBV29-1 to TRBJ1-1, with TRBD1 identical over 8 bases. This CDR3 spans 10 amino acids. Germline V gives CDR1 SQVTM, CDR2 ANQGSEA. V trimming: 7 bases; J trimming: 9 bases; junction bases outside the gene matches: 4. For the CDR3, the DNA is TGCAGCGCCGGACAGGGACAAGCTTTCTTT. Protein sequence: CSAGQGQAFF.

This clonotype came up a few times. V and J are TRBV6-1 and TRBJ2-7, with D perhaps given as TRBD1 or TRBD2 (5 bases each). This CDR3 is 14 amino acids long. The V gene's germline CDR1 is MNHNS and CDR2 SASEGT. The V end was cut by 5 bases, the J end by 4 bases, with 15 bases between. CDR3 DNA: TGTGCCAGCAGTCGATGGGACGGATCATACGAGCAGTACTTC. Translation: CASSRWDGSYEQYF.

V gene TRBV2 combines with J gene TRBJ2-3; maybe TRBD2 (6 bases). CDR1 SNHLY and CDR2 FYNNEI come from the germline V gene. V dropped 7 bases and J dropped 2 bases, with 10 bases sitting between them. The CDR3 extends over 13 amino acids. CDR3 in DNA: TGTGCCAGCAAGGGACTTCTCACAGATACGCAGTATTTT. It encodes CASKGLLTDTQYF.